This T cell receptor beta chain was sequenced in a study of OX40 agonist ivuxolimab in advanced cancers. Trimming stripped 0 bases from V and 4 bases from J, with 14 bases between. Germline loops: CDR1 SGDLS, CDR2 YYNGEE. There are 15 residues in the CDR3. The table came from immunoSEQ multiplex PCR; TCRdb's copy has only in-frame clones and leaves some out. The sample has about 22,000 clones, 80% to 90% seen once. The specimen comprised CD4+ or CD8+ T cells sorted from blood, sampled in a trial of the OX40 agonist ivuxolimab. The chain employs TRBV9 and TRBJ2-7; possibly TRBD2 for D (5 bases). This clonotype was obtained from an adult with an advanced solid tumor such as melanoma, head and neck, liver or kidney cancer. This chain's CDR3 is CASSVGRGFGYEQYF. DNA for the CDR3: TGTGCCAGCAGCGTAGGGCGAGGGTTTGGATACGAGCAGTACTTC.